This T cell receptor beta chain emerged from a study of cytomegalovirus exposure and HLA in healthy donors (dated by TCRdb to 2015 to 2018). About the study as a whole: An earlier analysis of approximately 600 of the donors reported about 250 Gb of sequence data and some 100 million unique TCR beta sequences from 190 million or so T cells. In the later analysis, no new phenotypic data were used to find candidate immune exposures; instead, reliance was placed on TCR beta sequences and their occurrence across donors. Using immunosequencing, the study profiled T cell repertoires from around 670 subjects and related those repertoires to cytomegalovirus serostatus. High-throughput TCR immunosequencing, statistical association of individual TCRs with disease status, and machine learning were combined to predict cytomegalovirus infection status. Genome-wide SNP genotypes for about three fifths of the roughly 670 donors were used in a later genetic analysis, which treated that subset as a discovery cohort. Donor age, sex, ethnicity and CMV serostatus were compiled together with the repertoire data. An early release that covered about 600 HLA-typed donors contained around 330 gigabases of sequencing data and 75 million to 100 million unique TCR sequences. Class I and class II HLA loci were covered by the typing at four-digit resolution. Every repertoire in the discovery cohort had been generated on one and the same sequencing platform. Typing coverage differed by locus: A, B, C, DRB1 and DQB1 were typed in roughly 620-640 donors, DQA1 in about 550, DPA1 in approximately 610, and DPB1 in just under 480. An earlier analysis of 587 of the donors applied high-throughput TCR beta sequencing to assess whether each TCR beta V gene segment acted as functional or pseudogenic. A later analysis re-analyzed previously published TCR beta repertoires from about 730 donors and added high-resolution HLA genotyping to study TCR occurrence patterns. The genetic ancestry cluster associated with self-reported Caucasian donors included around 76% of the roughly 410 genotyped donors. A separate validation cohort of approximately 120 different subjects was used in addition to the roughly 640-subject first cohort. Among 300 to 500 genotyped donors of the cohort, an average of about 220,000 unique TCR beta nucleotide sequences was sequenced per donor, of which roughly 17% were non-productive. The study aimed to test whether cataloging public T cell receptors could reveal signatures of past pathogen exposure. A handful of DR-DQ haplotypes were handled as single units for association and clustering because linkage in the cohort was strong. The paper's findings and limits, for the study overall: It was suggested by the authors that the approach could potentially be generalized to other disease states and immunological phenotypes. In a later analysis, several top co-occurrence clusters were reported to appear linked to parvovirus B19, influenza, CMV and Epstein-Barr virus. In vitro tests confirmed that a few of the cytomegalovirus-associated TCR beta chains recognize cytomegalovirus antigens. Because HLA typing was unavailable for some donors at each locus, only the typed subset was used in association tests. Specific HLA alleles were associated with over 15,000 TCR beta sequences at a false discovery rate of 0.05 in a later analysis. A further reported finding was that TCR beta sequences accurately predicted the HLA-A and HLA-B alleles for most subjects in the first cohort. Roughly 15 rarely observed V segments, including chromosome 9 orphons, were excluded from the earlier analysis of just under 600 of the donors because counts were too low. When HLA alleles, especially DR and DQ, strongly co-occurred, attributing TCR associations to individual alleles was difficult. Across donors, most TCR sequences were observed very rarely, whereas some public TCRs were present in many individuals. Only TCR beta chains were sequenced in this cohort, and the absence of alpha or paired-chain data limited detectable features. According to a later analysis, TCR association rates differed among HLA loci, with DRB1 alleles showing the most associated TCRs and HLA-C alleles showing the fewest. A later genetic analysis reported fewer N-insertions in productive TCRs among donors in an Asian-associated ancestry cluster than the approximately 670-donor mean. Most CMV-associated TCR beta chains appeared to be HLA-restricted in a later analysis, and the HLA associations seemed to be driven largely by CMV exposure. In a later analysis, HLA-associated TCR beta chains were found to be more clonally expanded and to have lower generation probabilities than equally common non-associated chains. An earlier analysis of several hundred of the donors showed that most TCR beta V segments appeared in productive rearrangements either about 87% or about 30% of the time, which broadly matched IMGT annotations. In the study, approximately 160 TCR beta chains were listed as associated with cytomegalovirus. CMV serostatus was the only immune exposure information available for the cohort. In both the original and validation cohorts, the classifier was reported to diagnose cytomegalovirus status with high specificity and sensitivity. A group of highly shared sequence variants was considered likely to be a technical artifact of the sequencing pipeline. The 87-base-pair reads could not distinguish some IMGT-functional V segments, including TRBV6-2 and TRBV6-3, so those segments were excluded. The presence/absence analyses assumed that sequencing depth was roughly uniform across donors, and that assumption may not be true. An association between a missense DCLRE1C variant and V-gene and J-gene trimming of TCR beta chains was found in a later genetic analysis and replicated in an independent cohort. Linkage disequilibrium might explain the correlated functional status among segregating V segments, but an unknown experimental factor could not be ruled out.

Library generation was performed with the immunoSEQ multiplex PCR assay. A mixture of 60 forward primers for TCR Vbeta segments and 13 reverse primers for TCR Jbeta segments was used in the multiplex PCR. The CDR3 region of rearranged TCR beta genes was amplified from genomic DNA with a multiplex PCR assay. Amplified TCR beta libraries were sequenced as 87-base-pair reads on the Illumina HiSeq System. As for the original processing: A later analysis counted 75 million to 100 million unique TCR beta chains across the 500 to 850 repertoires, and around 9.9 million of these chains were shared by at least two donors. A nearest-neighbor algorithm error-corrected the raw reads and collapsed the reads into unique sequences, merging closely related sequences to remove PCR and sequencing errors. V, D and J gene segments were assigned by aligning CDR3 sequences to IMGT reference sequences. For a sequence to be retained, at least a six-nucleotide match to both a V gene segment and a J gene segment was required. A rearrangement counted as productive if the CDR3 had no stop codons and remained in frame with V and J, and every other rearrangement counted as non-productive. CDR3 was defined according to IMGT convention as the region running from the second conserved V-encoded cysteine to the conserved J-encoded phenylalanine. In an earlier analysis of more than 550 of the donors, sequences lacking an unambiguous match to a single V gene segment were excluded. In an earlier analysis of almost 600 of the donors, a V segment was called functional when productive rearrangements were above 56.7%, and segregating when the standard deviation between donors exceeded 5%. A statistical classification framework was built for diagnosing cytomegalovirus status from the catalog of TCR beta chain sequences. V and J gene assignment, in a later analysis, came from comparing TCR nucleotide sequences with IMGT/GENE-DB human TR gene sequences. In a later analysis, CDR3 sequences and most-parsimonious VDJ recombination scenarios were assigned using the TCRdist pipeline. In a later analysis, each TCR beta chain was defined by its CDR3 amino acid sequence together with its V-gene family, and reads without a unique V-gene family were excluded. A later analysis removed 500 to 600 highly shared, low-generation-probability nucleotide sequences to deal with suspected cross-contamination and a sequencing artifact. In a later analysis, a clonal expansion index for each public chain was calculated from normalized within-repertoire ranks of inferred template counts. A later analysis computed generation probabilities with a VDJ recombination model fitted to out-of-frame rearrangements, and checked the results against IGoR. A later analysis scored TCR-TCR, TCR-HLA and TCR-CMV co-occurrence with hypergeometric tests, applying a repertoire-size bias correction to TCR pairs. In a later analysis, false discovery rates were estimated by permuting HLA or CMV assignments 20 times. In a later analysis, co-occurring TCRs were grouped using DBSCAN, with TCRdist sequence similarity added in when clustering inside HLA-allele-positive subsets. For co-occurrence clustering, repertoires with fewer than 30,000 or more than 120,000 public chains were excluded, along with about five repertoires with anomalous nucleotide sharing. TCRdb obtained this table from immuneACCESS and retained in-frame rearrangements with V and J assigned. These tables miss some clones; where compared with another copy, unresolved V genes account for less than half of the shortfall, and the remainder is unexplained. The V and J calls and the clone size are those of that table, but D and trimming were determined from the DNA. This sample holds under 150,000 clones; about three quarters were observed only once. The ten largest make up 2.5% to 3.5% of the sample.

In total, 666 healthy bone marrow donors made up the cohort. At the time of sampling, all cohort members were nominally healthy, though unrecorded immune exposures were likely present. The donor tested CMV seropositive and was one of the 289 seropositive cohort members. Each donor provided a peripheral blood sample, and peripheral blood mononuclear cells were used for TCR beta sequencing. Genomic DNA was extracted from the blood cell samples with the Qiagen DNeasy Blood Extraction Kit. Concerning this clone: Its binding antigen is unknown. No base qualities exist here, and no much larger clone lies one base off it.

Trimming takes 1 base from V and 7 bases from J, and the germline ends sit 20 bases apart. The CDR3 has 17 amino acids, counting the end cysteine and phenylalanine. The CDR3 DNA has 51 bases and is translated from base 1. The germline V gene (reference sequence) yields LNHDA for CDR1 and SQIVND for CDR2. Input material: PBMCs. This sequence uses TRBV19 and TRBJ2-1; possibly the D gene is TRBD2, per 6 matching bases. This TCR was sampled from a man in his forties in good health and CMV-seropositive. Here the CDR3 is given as CASSIVLAGLVRNEQFF. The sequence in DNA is TGTGCCAGTAGTATAGTTCTTGCGGGGCTCGTCAGAAATGAGCAGTTCTTC.